One and the same sample provided the 32 T cell receptor beta chains below, sequenced in a study of CXCR3-negative and CXCR3-positive naive CD8 T cells. The method, 5' RACE with UMI labels, was used to prepare the TRB cDNA libraries. TCRdb reprocessed the 5' RACE reads and stores each CDR3 protein as one record, lacking DNA. This sample lists about 48,000 distinct CDR3 sequences; its ten largest clones have about 15%. What was sequenced was memory CD8+ T cells from blood. The source is a human donor in good health. Some clones in this sample may be carry-over from other donors' samples.

V and J are TRBV29-1 and TRBJ2-1; the TRBD1 assignment by TCRdb is unverifiable without DNA. The germline V gene has CDR1 SQVTM and CDR2 ANQGSEA. The CDR3 is 13 residues long. This CDR3 is CSVEGQGYNEQFF.

The V call is TRBV4-3, the J call TRBJ2-2. The CDR3 runs to 15 residues. Germline V lookup: CDR1 LGHNA, CDR2 YSLEER. CDR3 protein: CASSQDHLNTGELFF.

V is TRBV7-9 and J is TRBJ2-1; TCRdb calls TRBD1, which cannot be checked without DNA. From germline, CDR1 is SEHNR and CDR2 FQNEAQ (reference sequence). The CDR3 extends over 17 amino acids. This chain's CDR3 is CASSHGILTGIYNEQFF.

The chain carries TRBV20-1 and TRBJ1-2; TCRdb's assignment of TRBD1 cannot be checked, as there is no DNA. The germline V gene encodes CDR1 DFQATT and CDR2 SNEGSKA (reference sequence). There are 14 residues in the CDR3. This CDR3 reads CSASTGTGAYGYTF.

The chain uses TRBV7-9 and TRBJ1-1; absent DNA, TCRdb's TRBD1 call cannot be checked. The CDR3 is 16 amino acids. Germline-derived CDR1 and CDR2 are SEHNR and FQNEAQ (reference sequence). CDR3 sequence: CASSPQAAALNTEAFF.

The V gene is TRBV25-1, the J gene TRBJ2-1; TCRdb returns TRBD1, unconfirmable since there is no DNA. Germline values: CDR1 MGHDK, CDR2 SYGVNS. CDR3 length equals 16 residues. The CDR3 spells CASSDPLDRGMDEQFF.

The rearrangement joins TRBV12-3 or TRBV12-4 to TRBJ2-7. CDR3 size: 13 residues. This CDR3 reads CASSEPENYEQYF.

The chain uses TRBV9 and TRBJ1-6; TCRdb gives TRBD1 as the D gene, but with no DNA this cannot be confirmed. The germline V gene has CDR1 SGDLS and CDR2 YYNGEE. The CDR3 has 15 residues. The CDR3 sequence: CASSPGGGLGSPLHF.

V and J are TRBV7-9 and TRBJ2-7; TCRdb gives TRBD1 as the D gene, but with no DNA this cannot be confirmed. The CDR3 has 12 residues. CDR1 is SEHNR, CDR2 FQNEAQ, per germline (reference sequence). The CDR3 sequence: CASSLPGDEQYF.

The rearrangement links TRBV29-1 to TRBJ1-1. Germline V CDR1 and CDR2: SQVTM, ANQGSEA. This CDR3 is 13 amino acids long. This CDR3 is CSVLIDGHTEAFF.

This rearrangement joins TRBV5-1 to TRBJ2-1; the TRBD1 assignment by TCRdb is unverifiable without DNA. From germline, CDR1 is SGHRS and CDR2 YFSETQ. The CDR3 runs to 17 residues. This CDR3 is CASSSTTERLGGNEQFF.

This clonotype is identified as medium-sized (0.01 to 0.1%) from frequency. V usage is TRBV6-5 and J usage is TRBJ2-1; absent DNA, TCRdb's TRBD1 call cannot be checked. CDR3 length: 13 amino acids. Per germline, CDR1 MNHEY and CDR2 SVGAGI. CDR3 region: CASKPVDSNEQFF.

This chain joins TRBV7-8 and TRBJ2-3; TCRdb's D call of TRBD2 is untestable without DNA. Germline CDR1 and CDR2: SGHVS and FQNEAQ. The CDR3 totals 16 residues. The CDR3 region is CASSLDGLAGTDTQYF.

CDR3 sequence reads: CSARGDRDFYEQYF. The chain uses TRBV20-1 and TRBJ2-7; TCRdb gives TRBD1 as the D gene, but with no DNA this cannot be confirmed. Germline lookup yields CDR1 DFQATT and CDR2 SNEGSKA (reference sequence). This CDR3 is 14 amino acids long.

J is TRBJ2-3 and V is TRBV6-4; TCRdb returns TRBD2, unconfirmable since there is no DNA. In germline, CDR1 is MRHNA, CDR2 SNTAGT. The CDR3 consists of 15 residues. CDR3 sequence reads: CASSPGTTSTDTQYF.

This CDR3 is CSARDPAAGGNTGELFF. The chain recombines TRBV20-1 with TRBJ2-2; the TRBD2 assignment by TCRdb is unverifiable without DNA. Germline V lookup: CDR1 DFQATT, CDR2 SNEGSKA (reference sequence). The CDR3 consists of 17 residues.

This chain uses TRBV14 with TRBJ2-7. CDR1 SGHDN and CDR2 FVKESK come from the germline V gene. This CDR3 is 11 amino acids long. Here the CDR3 reads CASSVSYEQYF.

The CDR3: CSGAGGSSYEQYF. V gene TRBV29-1 combines with J gene TRBJ2-7. CDR1 SQVTM and CDR2 ANQGSEA come from the germline V gene. The CDR3 sequence is 13 residues long.

This sequence joins TRBV29-1 and TRBJ2-7; TCRdb's D gene call, TRBD1, goes unchecked for lack of DNA. This CDR3 spans 12 amino acids. Per the germline V gene, CDR1 is SQVTM and CDR2 is ANQGSEA. The CDR3 protein is CSVSGTGYEQYF.

The rearrangement joins TRBV29-1 to TRBJ2-5; TCRdb names TRBD1, which stays unverified in the absence of DNA. This CDR3 spans 14 amino acids. Germline V gene sequence: CDR1 SQVTM, CDR2 ANQGSEA. This CDR3 is CSASVGVRGETQYF. Using reference TRBV29-1 and TRBJ2-5 for the parts outside the CDR3, the full variable domain is SAVISQKPSRDICQRGTSLTIQCQVDSQVTMMFWYRQQPGQSLTLIATANQGSEATYESGFVIDKFPISRPNLTFSTLTVSNMSPEDSSIYLCSASVGVRGETQYFGPGTRLLVL.

The chain has TRBV6-5 and TRBJ2-3; no DNA is available, so the TRBD2 call from TCRdb remains unchecked. Germline V gene lookup returns CDR1 MNHEY and CDR2 SVGAGI. The CDR3 runs 19 residues. This chain's CDR3 is CASSDTWGLAGESTDTQYF.

The rearrangement joins TRBV5-1 to TRBJ2-7. CDR1 is SGHRS, CDR2 YFSETQ, per germline. The CDR3 loop spans 15 amino acids. The CDR3 loop is CASSLVSGISYEQYF.

This sequence joins TRBV7-2 and TRBJ2-3; TCRdb's assignment of TRBD2 cannot be checked, as there is no DNA. This CDR3 has 15 residues. Germline assignment: CDR1 SGHTA and CDR2 FQGNSA. The CDR3: CASSFLASGSDTQYF.

The V gene is TRBV11-1, the J gene TRBJ2-1; with no DNA, the TCRdb D assignment of TRBD2 cannot be verified. The CDR3 sequence is 17 residues long. Germline CDR1 is SGHAT and CDR2 is FQDESV (reference sequence). This CDR3 is CASSFGFTSGSWDEQFF. The full variable domain, with the rest looked up from reference TRBV11-1 and TRBJ2-1, is EAEVAQSPRYKITEKSQAVAFWCDPISGHATLYWYRQILGQGPELLVQFQDESVVDDSQLPKDRFSAERLKGVDSTLKIQPAELGDSAMYLCASSFGFTSGSWDEQFFGPGTRLTVL.

This chain links TRBV20-1 with TRBJ2-1; TCRdb selects TRBD2, and the lack of DNA leaves this call unchecked. This CDR3 has 14 residues. Germline CDR1 reads DFQATT; CDR2 reads SNEGSKA (reference sequence). The CDR3 here is CSAPTSGTYNEQFF.

This clonotype is classed as large by frequency. The chain couples TRBV4-3 to TRBJ2-1; lacking DNA, the TRBD1 call made by TCRdb goes unchecked. This CDR3 comprises 18 residues. The germline V gene encodes CDR1 LGHNA and CDR2 YSLEER. CDR3 protein: CASSAEGLAGSSYNEQFF.

The V gene is TRBV10-3, the J gene TRBJ2-6. Germline V gives CDR1 ENHRY, CDR2 SYGVKD. The CDR3 is 19 residues long. The CDR3 sequence is CAISESMTKPFSGANVLTF.

The V gene is TRBV4-2, the J gene TRBJ1-2; TCRdb designates TRBD1, a call that cannot be tested without DNA. Germline loops: CDR1 LGHNA, CDR2 YNFKEQ. This CDR3 has 15 amino acids. CDR3 amino acids: CASSQESTGSYGYTF.

The chain employs TRBV6-4 and TRBJ2-1; TCRdb gives TRBD2 as the D gene, but with no DNA this cannot be confirmed. CDR1 MRHNA and CDR2 SNTAGT come from the germline V gene. CDR3 length: 14 amino acids. The CDR3 sequence: CASSDSGGYNEQLF.

The CDR3 here is CASSHARDGYSYEQYF. This sequence joins TRBV7-9 and TRBJ2-7; checking the TCRdb D call of TRBD2 is not possible without DNA. Germline CDR1 and CDR2: SEHNR and FQNEAQ (reference sequence). This CDR3 is 16 amino acids long.

This chain joins TRBV7-2 and TRBJ1-5. The V gene's germline CDR1 is SGHTA and CDR2 FQGNSA. The CDR3 sequence is 17 residues long. The CDR3 loop is CASSLGGRGEENQPQHF.

The genes are TRBV4-3 and TRBJ2-7; there is no DNA to check the TCRdb D call of TRBD1. The CDR3 runs 15 residues. Germline values: CDR1 LGHNA, CDR2 YSLEER. This CDR3 reads CASSQGRGESYEQYF.